The source of this T cell receptor (beta chain) is a study of blood T cell repertoires in COVID-19. This CDR3 comprises 13 residues. Trimming pared 5 bases from V and 5 bases from J, leaving 13 bases between. This clone has just one count. In the original analysis: Reference gene primers were amplified, and this amplification served to estimate nucleated cell counts. Using immunoSEQ multiplex PCR, the repertoire was profiled, and TCRdb retains in-frame clones only, with some absent. The V and J calls and clone size come from that table; D and trimming were worked out from the DNA. The repertoire includes 150,000 to 200,000 clones, 85% of them detected once, and more than 5% sits in the top ten. Enrollment of patients from Seattle took place during active infection, with longitudinal follow-up.

The sequence was obtained from a woman in her 50s with COVID-19, enrolled during active disease. This chain joins TRBV12-3 or TRBV12-4 and TRBJ2-7; D gene uncertain. The sequenced sample consisted of peripheral blood. The CDR3 DNA sequence: TGTGCCAGCAGTGGCGACAAGCTTGACGAGCAGTACTTC. Translation gives CASSGDKLDEQYF.